The rows below give T cell receptor beta chains drawn from one sample of a study of lymphopenia after photon versus proton radiotherapy. TCRdb's copy holds only in-frame clones and misses some; the assay was immunoSEQ multiplex PCR. The sample consists of over 40,000 clones, roughly nine tenths of them appearing once. Specimen: peripheral blood, collected from a patient treated with photon-based radiotherapy. These receptors all come from a woman in her thirties or forties with cholangiocarcinoma. The conserved cysteine and the conserved F or W are not part of the CDR3 here. The order of the fields is V gene, clone size, J gene, CDR3 protein. Clone size is shown for a subset of rows, as once, few, many or a class of expanded clone.

>TRBV28|once|TRBJ2-7
ASSGHGASGTTYEQY
>TRBV28|NA|TRBJ2-1
ASSSGTRRFLSSYNEQF
>TRBV7-7|NA|TRBJ1-1
ASSSRENTEAF
>TRBV7-9|NA|TRBJ2-2
ASSWYRGRETGELF
>TRBV30|NA|TRBJ2-6
AWSEPLGSGANVLT
>TRBV7-8|NA|TRBJ2-7
ASSEALSGANYEQY
>TRBV9|NA|TRBJ2-1
ASSVLRGGPRVEQF
>TRBV15|NA|TRBJ2-7
ATRALGAEALEQY
>TRBV29-1|NA|TRBJ2-2
SVEVRATTGELF
>TRBV2|NA|TRBJ1-2
ASSGQGGYGYT
>TRBV5-1|once|TRBJ2-7
ASSFSGPLTSGRSYEQY
>TRBV11-2|NA|TRBJ1-2
ASSYSGSGYT
>TRBV28|NA|TRBJ2-5
ATLAKAEPSH
>TRBV10-3|few|TRBJ1-5
AISESRQRNQPQH
>TRBV4-3|NA|TRBJ2-2
ASSQRTSGGTGELF
>TRBV11-1|NA|TRBJ2-5
ASSGTEETQY
>TRBV7-2|NA|TRBJ1-5
ASSRPGGNQPQH
>TRBV7-9|NA|TRBJ1-1
ASSLESTRAF
>TRBV30|NA|TRBJ2-3
AWGQRTTDTQY
>TRBV10-3|NA|TRBJ2-5
AISEGETQY
>TRBV5-1|NA|TRBJ2-1
ASSLDGVIMNEQF
>TRBV7-9|NA|TRBJ1-5
ASSLGWGNQPQH
>TRBV27|NA|TRBJ2-3
ASNKGLAGLHTQY
>TRBV9|NA|TRBJ1-2
ASSGPGYT
>TRBV9|NA|TRBJ1-4
ASSVGGRGSEKLF
>TRBV27|NA|TRBJ1-1
ASSVVTGMNTEAF
>TRBV27|NA|TRBJ1-1
ASSLLQGMNTEAF
>TRBV27|NA|TRBJ2-7
ASSSLAGGSSYEQY
>TRBV7-9|NA|TRBJ2-1
ASSRLAGVHNEQF
>TRBV6-1|NA|TRBJ2-5
ASSEAGGRQETQY
>TRBV4-1|NA|TRBJ2-7
ASSQGSGAGGGEQY
>TRBV5-6|NA|TRBJ1-6
ASSLGPFRGARDSPLH
>TRBV7-9|NA|TRBJ2-3
ASSVVGDLTDTQY
>TRBV4-1|NA|TRBJ2-2
ASSQEGGASGELF
>TRBV27|NA|TRBJ1-2
ASSPFGQGSYT
>TRBV27|NA|TRBJ2-1
ASRSTPKTAYNEQF
>TRBV7-2|NA|TRBJ2-1
ASSLIRAGHEQF
>TRBV6-1|NA|TRBJ2-7
ASKFQGTYEQY
>TRBV5-4|NA|TRBJ2-1
ASSLVGGSVGHEQF
>TRBV2|NA|TRBJ2-7
ASSGRLQDEQY
>TRBV19|NA|TRBJ1-5
ASSRTTANQPQH
>TRBV10-3|once|TRBJ1-6
AISEPSQAANSPLH